One T cell receptor (beta chain) is described in this entry. Under the authors' procedure: Nucleated cell counts were estimated from reference gene primer amplification. Sequencing was performed with immunoSEQ multiplex PCR; in TCRdb, only in-frame clones are kept and a portion is missing. The V and J calls and clone size were taken over from that table, and D and trimming were inferred from the DNA. The sample gives 90,000 to 110,000 clones, about nine tenths of which show up once; around 1.1% is in the top ten. The record originates from a study of blood T cell repertoires in COVID-19. Across the whole study: The United States, Italy and Spain supplied acute and convalescent COVID-19 samples. The analysed material was cDNA or gDNA that came from T cells, B-cell-depleted T cells, or PBMCs.

Germline V gives CDR1 SGHRS, CDR2 YFSETQ. CDR3 length: 16 amino acids. V lost 0 bases, J lost 2 bases, and 14 bases lay in between. The clonotype comes from a human donor in a cohort sampled during active COVID-19. The specimen was peripheral blood. This chain joins TRBV5-1 and TRBJ2-5; D perhaps matches TRBD2 (6 bases). The CDR3 sequence: CASSLVVLAVQETQYF. CDR3 sequence (DNA): TGCGCCAGCAGCTTGGTGGTGTTAGCGGTTCAAGAGACCCAGTACTTC. Complete variable domain (other parts from reference TRBV5-1 and TRBJ2-5): KAGVTQTPRYLIKTRGQQVTLSCSPISGHRSVSWYQQTPGQGLQFLFEYFSETQRNKGNFPGRFSGRQFSNSRSEMNVSTLELGDSALYLCASSLVVLAVQETQYFGPGTRLLVL.